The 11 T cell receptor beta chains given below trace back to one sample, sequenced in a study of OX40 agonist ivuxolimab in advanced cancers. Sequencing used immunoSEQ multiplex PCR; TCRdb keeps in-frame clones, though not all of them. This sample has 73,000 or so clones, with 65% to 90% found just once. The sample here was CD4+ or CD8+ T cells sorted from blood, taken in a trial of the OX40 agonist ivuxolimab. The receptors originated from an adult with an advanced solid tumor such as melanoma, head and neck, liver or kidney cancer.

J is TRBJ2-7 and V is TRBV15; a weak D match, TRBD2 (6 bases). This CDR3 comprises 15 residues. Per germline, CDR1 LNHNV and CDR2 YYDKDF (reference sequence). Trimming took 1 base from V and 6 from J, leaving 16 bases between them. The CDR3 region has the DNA TGTGCCACCAGCAGAGGCGCGGGACTCGCGAGCGAGCAGTACTTC. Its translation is CATSRGAGLASEQYF.

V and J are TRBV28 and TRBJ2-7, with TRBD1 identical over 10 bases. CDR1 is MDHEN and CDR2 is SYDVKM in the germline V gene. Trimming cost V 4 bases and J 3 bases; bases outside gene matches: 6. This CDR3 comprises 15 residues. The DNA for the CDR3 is TGTGCCAGCAGTTCTTTCCGGGACAGGGGCTACGAGCAGTACTTC. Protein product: CASSSFRDRGYEQYF.

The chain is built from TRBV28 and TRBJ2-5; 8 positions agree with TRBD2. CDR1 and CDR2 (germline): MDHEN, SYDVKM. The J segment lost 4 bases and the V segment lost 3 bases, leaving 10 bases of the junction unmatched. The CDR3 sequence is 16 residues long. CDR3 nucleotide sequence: TGTGCCAGCAGTTTTGTGCAGCGGGGGAAGGGAGAGACCCAGTACTTC. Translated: CASSFVQRGKGETQYF.

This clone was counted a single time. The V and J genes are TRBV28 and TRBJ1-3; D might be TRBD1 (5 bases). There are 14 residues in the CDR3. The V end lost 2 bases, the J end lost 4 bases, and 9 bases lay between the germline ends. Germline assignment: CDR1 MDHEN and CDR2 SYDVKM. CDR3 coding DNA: TGTGCCAGCAGTTTAGAGGGGTACGGAAACACCATATATTTT. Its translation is CASSLEGYGNTIYF.

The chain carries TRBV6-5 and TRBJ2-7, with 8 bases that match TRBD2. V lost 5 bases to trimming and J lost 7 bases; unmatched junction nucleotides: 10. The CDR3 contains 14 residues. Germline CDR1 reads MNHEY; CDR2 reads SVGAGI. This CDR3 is CASSPTGTSGEQYF. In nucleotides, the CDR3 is TGTGCCAGCAGTCCTACCGGGACTAGTGGAGAGCAGTACTTC.

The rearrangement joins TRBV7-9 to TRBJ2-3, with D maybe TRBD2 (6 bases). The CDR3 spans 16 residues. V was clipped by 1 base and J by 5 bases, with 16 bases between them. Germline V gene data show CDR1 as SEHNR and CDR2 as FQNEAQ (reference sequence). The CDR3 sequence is CASSLGAGLLGDTQYF. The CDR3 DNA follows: TGTGCCAGCAGCTTAGGGGCGGGGCTGCTGGGAGATACGCAGTATTTT.

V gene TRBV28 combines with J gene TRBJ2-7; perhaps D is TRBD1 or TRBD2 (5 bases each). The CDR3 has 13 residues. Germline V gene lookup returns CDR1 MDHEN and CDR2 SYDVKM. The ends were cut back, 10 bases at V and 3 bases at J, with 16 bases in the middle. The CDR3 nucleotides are TGTGCCACCAAGCTGGGGGTCAGCTACGAGCAGTACTTC. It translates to CATKLGVSYEQYF.

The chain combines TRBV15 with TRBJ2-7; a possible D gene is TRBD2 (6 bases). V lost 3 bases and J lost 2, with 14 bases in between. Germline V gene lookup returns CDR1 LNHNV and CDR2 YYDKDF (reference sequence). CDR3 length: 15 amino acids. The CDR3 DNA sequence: TGTGCCACCAGCAGGGGAAGACTAGTTGCCTACGAGCAGTACTTC. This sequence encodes CATSRGRLVAYEQYF.

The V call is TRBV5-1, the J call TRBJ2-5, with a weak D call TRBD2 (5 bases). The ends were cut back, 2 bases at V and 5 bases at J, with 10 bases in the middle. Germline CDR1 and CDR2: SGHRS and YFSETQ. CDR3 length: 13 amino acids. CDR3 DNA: TGCGCCAGCAGCTTCGGGAATGATGAGACCCAGTACTTC. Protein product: CASSFGNDETQYF.

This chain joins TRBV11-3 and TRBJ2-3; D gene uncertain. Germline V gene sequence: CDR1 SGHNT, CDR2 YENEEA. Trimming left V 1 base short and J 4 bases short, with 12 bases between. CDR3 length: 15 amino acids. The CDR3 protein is CASSLGLRDADTQYF. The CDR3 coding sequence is TGTGCCAGCAGCTTAGGCCTAAGAGACGCAGATACGCAGTATTTT.

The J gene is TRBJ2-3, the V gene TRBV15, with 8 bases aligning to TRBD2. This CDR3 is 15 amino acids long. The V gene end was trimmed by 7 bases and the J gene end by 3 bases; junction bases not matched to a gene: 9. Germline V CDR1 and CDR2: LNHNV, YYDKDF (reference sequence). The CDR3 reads CATNLAGSMTDTQYF. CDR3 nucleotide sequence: TGTGCCACCAACCTAGCGGGCTCGATGACAGATACGCAGTATTTT.